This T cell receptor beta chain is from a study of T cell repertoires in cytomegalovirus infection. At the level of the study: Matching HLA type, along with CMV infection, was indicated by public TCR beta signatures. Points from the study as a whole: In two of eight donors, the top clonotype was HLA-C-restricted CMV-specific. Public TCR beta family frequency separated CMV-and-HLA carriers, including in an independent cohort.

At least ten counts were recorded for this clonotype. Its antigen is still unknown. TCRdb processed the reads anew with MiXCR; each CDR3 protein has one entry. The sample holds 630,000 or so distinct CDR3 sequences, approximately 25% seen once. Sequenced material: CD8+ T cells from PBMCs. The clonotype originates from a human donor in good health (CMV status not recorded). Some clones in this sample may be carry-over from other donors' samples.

CDR3 DNA: TGTGCCAGCAGCTTGGCGTCGGGGGATACGCAGTATTTT. This gives the protein CASSLASGDTQYF. This chain joins TRBV5-5 and TRBJ2-3; tentatively, D is TRBD2 (5 bases). Germline CDR1 SGHKS, CDR2 YYEKEE (reference sequence). The CDR3 has 13 amino acids. Trimming shortened V by 0 bases and J by 6 bases, and 8 bases separated the two germline ends.